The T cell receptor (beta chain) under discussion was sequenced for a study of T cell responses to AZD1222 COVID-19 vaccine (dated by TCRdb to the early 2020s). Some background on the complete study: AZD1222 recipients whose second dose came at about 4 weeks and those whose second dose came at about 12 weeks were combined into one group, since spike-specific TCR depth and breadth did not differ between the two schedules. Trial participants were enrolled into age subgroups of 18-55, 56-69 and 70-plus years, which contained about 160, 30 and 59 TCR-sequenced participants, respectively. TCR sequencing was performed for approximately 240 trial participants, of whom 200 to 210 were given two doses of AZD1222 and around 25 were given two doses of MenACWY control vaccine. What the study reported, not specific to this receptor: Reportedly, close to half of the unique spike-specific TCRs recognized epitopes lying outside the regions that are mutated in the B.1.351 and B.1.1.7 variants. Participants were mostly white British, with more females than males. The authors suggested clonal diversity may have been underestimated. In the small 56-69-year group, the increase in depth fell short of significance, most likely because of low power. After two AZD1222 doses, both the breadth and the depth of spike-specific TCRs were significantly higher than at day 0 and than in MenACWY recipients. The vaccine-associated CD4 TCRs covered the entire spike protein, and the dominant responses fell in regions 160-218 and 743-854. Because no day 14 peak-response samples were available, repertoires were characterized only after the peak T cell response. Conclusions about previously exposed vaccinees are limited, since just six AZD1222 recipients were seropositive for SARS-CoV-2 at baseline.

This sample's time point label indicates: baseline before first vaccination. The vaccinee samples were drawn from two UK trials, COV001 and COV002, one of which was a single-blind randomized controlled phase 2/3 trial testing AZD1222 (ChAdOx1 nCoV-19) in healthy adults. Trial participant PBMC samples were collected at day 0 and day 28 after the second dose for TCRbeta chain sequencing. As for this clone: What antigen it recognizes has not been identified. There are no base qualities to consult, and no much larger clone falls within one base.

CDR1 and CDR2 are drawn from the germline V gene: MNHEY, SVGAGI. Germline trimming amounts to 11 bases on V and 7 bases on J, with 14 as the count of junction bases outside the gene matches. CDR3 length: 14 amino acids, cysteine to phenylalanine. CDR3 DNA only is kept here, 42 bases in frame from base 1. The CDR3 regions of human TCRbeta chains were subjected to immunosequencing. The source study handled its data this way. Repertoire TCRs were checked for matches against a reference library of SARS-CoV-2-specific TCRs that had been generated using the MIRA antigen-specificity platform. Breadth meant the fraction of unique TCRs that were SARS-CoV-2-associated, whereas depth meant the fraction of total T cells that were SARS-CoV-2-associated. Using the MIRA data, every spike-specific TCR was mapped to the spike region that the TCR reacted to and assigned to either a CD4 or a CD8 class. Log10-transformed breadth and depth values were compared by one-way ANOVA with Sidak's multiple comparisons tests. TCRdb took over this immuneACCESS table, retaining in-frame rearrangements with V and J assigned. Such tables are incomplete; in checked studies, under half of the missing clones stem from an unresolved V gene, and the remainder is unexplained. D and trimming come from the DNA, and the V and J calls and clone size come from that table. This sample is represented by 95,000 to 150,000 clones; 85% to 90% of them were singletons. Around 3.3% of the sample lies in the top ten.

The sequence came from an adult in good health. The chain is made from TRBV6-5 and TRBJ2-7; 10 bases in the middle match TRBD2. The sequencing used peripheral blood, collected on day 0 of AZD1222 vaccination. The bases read TGTGCCTCCAGGGGGACTAGCGCGTCAGTGGAGCAGTACTTC. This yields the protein CASRGTSASVEQYF.